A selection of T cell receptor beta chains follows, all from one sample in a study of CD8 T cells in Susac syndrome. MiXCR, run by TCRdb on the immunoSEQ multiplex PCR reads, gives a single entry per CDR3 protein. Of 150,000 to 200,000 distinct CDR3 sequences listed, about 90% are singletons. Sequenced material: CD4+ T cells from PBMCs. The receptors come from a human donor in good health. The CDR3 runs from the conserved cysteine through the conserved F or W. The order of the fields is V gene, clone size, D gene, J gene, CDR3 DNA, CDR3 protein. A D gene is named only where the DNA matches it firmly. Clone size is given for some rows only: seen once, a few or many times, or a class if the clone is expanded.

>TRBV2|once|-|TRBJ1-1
TGTGCCAGCAGTGAAGGGGCCAGGGGAGGCACTGAAGCTTTCTTT
CASSEGARGGTEAFF
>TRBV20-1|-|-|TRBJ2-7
TGCAGTGCTACGGGTGCCACCTACGAGCAGTACTTC
CSATGATYEQYF
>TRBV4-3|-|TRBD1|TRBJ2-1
TGCGCCAGCAGCCAAGACCCCACGGACAGGGGGCATGAGCAGTTCTTC
CASSQDPTDRGHEQFF
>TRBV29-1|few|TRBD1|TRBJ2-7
TGCAGCGTAGAACCGGGACAGGGTTACGAGCAGTACTTC
CSVEPGQGYEQYF
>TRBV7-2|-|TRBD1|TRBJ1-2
TGTGCCAGCAGCTCCTTGACAGGGGGCAACTATGGCTACACCTTC
CASSSLTGGNYGYTF
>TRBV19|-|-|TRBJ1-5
TGTGCCAGTAGTACGGGACACCTGAATCAGCCCCAGCATTTT
CASSTGHLNQPQHF
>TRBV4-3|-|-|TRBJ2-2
TGCGCCAGCAGCCAAGGTTTATGGGCAGGGGCCGAGACCGGGGAGCTGTTTTTT
CASSQGLWAGAETGELFF
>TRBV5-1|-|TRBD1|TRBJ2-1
TGCGCCAGCAGCGGCGGACAGGGAACCAATGAGCAGTTCTTC
CASSGGQGTNEQFF
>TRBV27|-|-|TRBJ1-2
TGTGCCAGCAGGGGTTTAGGACAGACGATATCTAACTATGGCTACACCTTC
CASRGLGQTISNYGYTF
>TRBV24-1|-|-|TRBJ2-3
TGTGCCACCAGTGTAGCCACGCCAGGCACAGATACGCAGTATTTT
CATSVATPGTDTQYF
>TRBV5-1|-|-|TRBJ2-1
TGCGCCAGCAGCTTGGAGTACAATGAGCAGTTCTTC
CASSLEYNEQFF
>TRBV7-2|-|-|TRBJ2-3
TGTGCCAGCAGCTTATTTAGGGCTAGCACAGATACGCAGTATTTT
CASSLFRASTDTQYF
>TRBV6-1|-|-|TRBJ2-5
TGTGCCAGCAGCCCCACGGGACACCTTCAAGAGACCCAGTACTTC
CASSPTGHLQETQYF
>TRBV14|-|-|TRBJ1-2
TGTGCCAGCAGCCCCTCAATCGGGTATGGTGGCTACACCTTC
CASSPSIGYGGYTF
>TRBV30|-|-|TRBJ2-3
TGTGCCTGGAGTGAGAAACAGGGAGGGACAGATACGCAGTATTTT
CAWSEKQGGTDTQYF
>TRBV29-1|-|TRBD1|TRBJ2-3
TGCAGCGTGAGGTCGGGACAGGGGGCAGATACGCAGTATTTT
CSVRSGQGADTQYF
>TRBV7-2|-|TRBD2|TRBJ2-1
TGTGCCAGCAGCCCCTCGGTGTGGCGGGAGGGCTCCGATGAGCAGTTCTTC
CASSPSVWREGSDEQFF
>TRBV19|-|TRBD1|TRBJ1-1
TGTGCCAGTAGTAGACCGGGACAGGGGAACACTGAAGCTTTCTTT
CASSRPGQGNTEAFF
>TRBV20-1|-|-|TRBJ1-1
TGCAGTGCTCCCGGGACTCTGAACACTGAAGCTTTCTTT
CSAPGTLNTEAFF
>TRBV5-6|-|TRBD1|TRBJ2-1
TGTGCCAGCAGTTGGGACAGGGGGAGCTCCTACAATGAGCAGTTCTTC
CASSWDRGSSYNEQFF
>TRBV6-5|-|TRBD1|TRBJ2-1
TGTGCCAGCAGTTTTGGACAGGAATACAATGAGCAGTTCTTC
CASSFGQEYNEQFF
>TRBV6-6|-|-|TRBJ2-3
TGTGCCAGCAGTTACTCTTTTAGCACAGATACGCAGTATTTT
CASSYSFSTDTQYF
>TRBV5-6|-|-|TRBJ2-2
TGTGCCAGCAGCCTCACAGGCGGCATCGGGGAGCTGTTTTTT
CASSLTGGIGELFF
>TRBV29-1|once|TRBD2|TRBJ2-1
TGCAGCGTTAGGAAGCGGGAGGGCCTAACGCAGACCCATGAGCAGTTCTTC
CSVRKREGLTQTHEQFF